This T cell receptor (beta chain) emerged from a study of immune characterization of retroperitoneal liposarcoma. TCRdb reprocessed the PCR reads via MiXCR and lists one record per CDR3 protein. The table includes some 15,000 distinct CDR3 sequences, 40% to 50% detected once. This clonotype was seen many times. Germline V gives CDR1 MNHNS, CDR2 SASEGT. The CDR3 has 15 amino acids. V gene TRBV6-1 combines with J gene TRBJ2-1; weak D call: TRBD2 (7 bases). Matching the DNA end better, TRBJ2-7 makes the J call doubtful. The clonotype was recovered from a female donor with retroperitoneal liposarcoma. The sample taken for sequencing was tumor tissue. The CDR3 DNA is TGTGCCAGCAGTGAAGCTGGGGGGGGCGGCTACGAGCAGTACTTC. It specifies CASSEAGGGGYEQYF.